A single sample is the source of the 3 T cell receptor beta chains below, sequenced in a study of cytomegalovirus exposure and HLA in healthy donors (dated by TCRdb to the late 2010s). Library construction relied on the immunoSEQ multiplex PCR assay. For the multiplex PCR, a mixture combining 60 forward primers for TCR Vbeta segments and 13 reverse primers for TCR Jbeta segments was used. Drawn from immuneACCESS, this table holds only the in-frame rearrangements with V and J called that TCRdb kept. Clones are partly lost; checked studies trace under half to an unresolved V gene and leave the rest unexplained. This sample gives 150,000 to 200,000 clones in total; 84% of them show up just once. 1.5% to 2% of the sample belongs to the ten largest clones. The sequencing sample was made of PBMCs. These receptors originate from a man aged 18 to 29 in good health and CMV-seronegative.

This sequence joins TRBV28 and TRBJ1-5, with TRBD1 identical over 9 bases. Germline V lookup: CDR1 MDHEN, CDR2 SYDVKM. Germline trimming cut 2 bases from V and 2 bases from J; bases unmatched to any gene: 4. The CDR3 spans 16 residues. CDR3 coding DNA: TGTGCCAGCAGTTTAGGGTGGACAGGGGGCAATCAGCCCCAGCATTTT. The encoded protein is CASSLGWTGGNQPQHF.

The V gene is TRBV15, the J gene TRBJ2-5; a possible D gene is TRBD1 (6 bases). The germline gives CDR1 LNHNV, CDR2 YYDKDF (reference sequence). The CDR3 consists of 15 residues. V shed 4 bases and J shed 2 bases, with 14 bases lying between them. The CDR3 here is CATSMMDRKQETQYF. For the CDR3, the DNA is TGTGCCACCAGCATGATGGACAGAAAACAAGAGACCCAGTACTTC.

This clone came up once. V is TRBV5-8 and J is TRBJ1-5; maybe TRBD1 (5 bases). The CDR3 has 15 residues. Germline V CDR1 and CDR2: SGHTS, YDEGEE. Between the trimmed V and J ends, which lost 1 base and 1 base, there was a span of 9 bases. CDR3 residues: CASSLSGGSNQPQHF. In nucleotides, the CDR3 is TGTGCCAGCAGCTTGTCGGGGGGGAGCAATCAGCCCCAGCATTTT. The full variable domain, completed using reference TRBV5-8 and TRBJ1-5, is EAGVTQSPTHLIKTRGQQATLRCSPISGHTSVYWYQQALGLGLQFLLWYDEGEERNRGNFPPRFSGRQFPNYSSELNVNALELEDSALYLCASSLSGGSNQPQHFGDGTRLSIL.